These T cell receptor beta chains were read from a single sample in a study of cytotoxic CD8 clonotypes in ibrutinib-treated CLL. Profiling relied on immunoSEQ multiplex PCR, and the TCRdb table lists in-frame clones only, not all of them. The sample consists of some 160,000 clones, 81% of them appearing once. This material consisted of PBMCs, taken after 12 months of ibrutinib treatment. The receptors come from a human donor with chronic lymphocytic leukemia. Each CDR3 is given without its conserved first and last residue.

V gene	CDR3 length	J gene	CDR3 protein
TRBV5-1	12	TRBJ2-3	ASRVSGLADTQY
TRBV5-5	14	TRBJ1-4	ASSPSMGGLAEKLF
TRBV7-8	12	TRBJ1-2	ASSDPGTGAGYT
TRBV5-1	11	TRBJ2-3	ASSTGSTDTQY
TRBV7-6	17	TRBJ2-7	ASSLNQGLAGGGSYEQY
TRBV7-3	12	TRBJ1-1	ASSLVGANTEAF
TRBV9	13	TRBJ2-4	ASSAGQGAKNIQY
TRBV11-2	12	TRBJ2-2	ASSWDRLTGELF
TRBV11-3	11	TRBJ1-1	ASSPRGNTEAF
TRBV5-1	13	TRBJ2-5	ASSLEQGARETQY
TRBV9	14	TRBJ1-6	ASSSEVTGTNSPLH
TRBV27	12	TRBJ1-2	ASSVTGGQYGYT
TRBV6-5	11	TRBJ1-2	ASSYEAFSGYT
TRBV29-1	9	TRBJ2-2	SVGRAGELF
TRBV18	12	TRBJ2-3	ASSPQGGTDTQY
TRBV5-4	11	TRBJ2-7	ASSLGDGYEQY
TRBV6-6	9	TRBJ2-3	ASSYSGTQY
TRBV27	14	TRBJ1-3	ASAGLRGGSGNTIY
TRBV6-5	10	TRBJ1-2	ASSQGPYGYT
TRBV7-9	14	TRBJ2-5	ASSLRSSGGRETQY
TRBV14	9	TRBJ2-5	ASTVGKTQY
TRBV19	11	TRBJ1-1	ASSTRGNTEAF
TRBV7-7	12	TRBJ2-1	ASSPGGDYNEQF
TRBV2	11	TRBJ2-5	ASMRDLQETQY
TRBV7-8	12	TRBJ2-7	ASSLGAPIYEQY
TRBV21-1	11	TRBJ2-7	ASSNDRVYEQY
TRBV9	15	TRBJ2-1	ASSEGASGRARNEQF
TRBV14	13	TRBJ2-7	ASSQPAGGHYEQY
TRBV7-2	15	TRBJ1-2	ASSLSARDGSNYGYT
TRBV21-1	13	TRBJ2-7	ANPPRATGKYEQY
TRBV29-1	12	TRBJ1-4	SVEETGRSEKLF
TRBV6-5	12	TRBJ2-7	ASSQRGFSYEQY
TRBV6-6	12	TRBJ2-2	ASRIRGDTGELF
TRBV21-1	12	TRBJ2-1	ASSATWDSAEQF